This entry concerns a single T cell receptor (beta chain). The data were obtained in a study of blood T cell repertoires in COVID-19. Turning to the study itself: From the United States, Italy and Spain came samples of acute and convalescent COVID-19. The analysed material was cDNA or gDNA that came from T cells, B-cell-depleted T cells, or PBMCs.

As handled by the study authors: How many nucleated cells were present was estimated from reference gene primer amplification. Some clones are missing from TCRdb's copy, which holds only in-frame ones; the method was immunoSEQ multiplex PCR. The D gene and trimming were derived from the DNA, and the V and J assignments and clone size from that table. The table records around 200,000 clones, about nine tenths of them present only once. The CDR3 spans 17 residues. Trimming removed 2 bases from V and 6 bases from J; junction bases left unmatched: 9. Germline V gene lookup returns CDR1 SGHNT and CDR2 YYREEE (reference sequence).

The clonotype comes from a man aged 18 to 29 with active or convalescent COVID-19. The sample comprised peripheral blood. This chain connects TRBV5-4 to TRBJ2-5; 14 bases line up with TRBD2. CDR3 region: CASSLYGTSGGEKTQYF. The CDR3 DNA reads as TGTGCCAGCAGCTTATATGGGACTAGCGGGGGAGAGAAGACCCAGTACTTC. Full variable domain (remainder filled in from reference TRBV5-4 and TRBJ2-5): ETGVTQSPTHLIKTRGQQVTLRCSSQSGHNTVSWYQQALGQGPQFIFQYYREEENGRGNFPPRFSGLQFPNYSSELNVNALELDDSALYLCASSLYGTSGGEKTQYFGPGTRLLVL.